One and the same sample provided the 24 T cell receptor beta chains below, sequenced in a study of blood T cell repertoires in COVID-19. Produced via immunoSEQ multiplex PCR; TCRdb's table is partial and in-frame only. The data contain 250,000 to 350,000 clones, around 89% of them singletons. The sample taken for sequencing was peripheral blood. The receptors stem from a woman aged 50 to 60 with active or convalescent COVID-19.

The V gene is TRBV28, the J gene TRBJ2-2; 10 positions match TRBD2. Germline V gene lookup returns CDR1 MDHEN and CDR2 SYDVKM. This CDR3 is 15 amino acids long. V trimming: 3 bases; J trimming: 8 bases; junction bases outside the gene matches: 6. The CDR3 coding sequence is TGTGCCAGCAGTTTCCTAGCGGGAGCCCCGGGGGAGCTGTTTTTT. This gives the protein CASSFLAGAPGELFF.

The rearrangement uses TRBV6-5 and TRBJ2-7; D gene uncertain. The V gene's germline CDR1 is MNHEY and CDR2 SVGAGI. V lost 2 bases and J lost 7, with 12 bases in between. This CDR3 spans 13 amino acids. The CDR3 bases are TGTGCCAGCAGTTACAGTGGTGTCCTAGAGCAGTACTTC. Translated: CASSYSGVLEQYF.

The rearrangement links TRBV25-1 to TRBJ1-4; D perhaps matches TRBD1 (6 bases). This CDR3 is built from 13 residues. V was clipped by 4 bases and J by 3 bases, with 6 bases between them. From germline, CDR1 is MGHDK and CDR2 SYGVNS. The chain's CDR3 is CASSGGPNEKLFF. CDR3 DNA sequence: TGTGCCAGCAGTGGGGGGCCTAATGAAAAACTGTTTTTT.

The chain is built from TRBV12-5 and TRBJ1-1, with a weak D call TRBD1 (5 bases). CDR3 length: 15 residues. Trimming stripped 6 bases from V and 3 bases from J, with 17 bases between. Germline-derived CDR1 and CDR2 are LGHNT and FRNRAP. CDR3 DNA: TGTGCTAGTGGCCCCTATCTACGGGGGGACACTGAAGCTTTCTTT. Translation: CASGPYLRGDTEAFF.

The chain carries TRBV5-5 and TRBJ1-1; possible D gene TRBD1, 6 bases. Germline V gene data show CDR1 as SGHKS and CDR2 as YYEKEE (reference sequence). The CDR3 runs to 15 residues. V dropped 0 bases and J dropped 2 bases, with 11 bases sitting between them. The CDR3 loop reads CASSLGRGENTEAFF. CDR3 in DNA: TGTGCCAGCAGCTTGGGCAGGGGCGAAAACACTGAAGCTTTCTTT. Together with reference TRBV5-5 and TRBJ1-1, the CDR3 gives the full variable domain: DAGVTQSPTHLIKTRGQQVTLRCSPISGHKSVSWYQQVLGQGPQFIFQYYEKEERGRGNFPDRFSARQFPNYSSELNVNALLLGDSALYLCASSLGRGENTEAFFGQGTRLTVV.

The chain combines TRBV11-2 with TRBJ2-3; D ambiguous. V lost 5 bases, J lost 4 bases, and 13 bases lay in between. The CDR3 loop spans 14 amino acids. The V gene's germline CDR1 is SGHAT and CDR2 FQNNGV. The CDR3 DNA reads TGTGCCAGCAGCCAATTTAAACTTGCAGATACGCAGTATTTT. Protein: CASSQFKLADTQYF.

The V and J genes are TRBV9 and TRBJ1-2; 9 nucleotides match TRBD1. Germline V gene sequence: CDR1 SGDLS, CDR2 YYNGEE. V trimming: 0 bases; J trimming: 4 bases; junction bases outside the gene matches: 19. There are 20 residues in the CDR3. This CDR3 reads CASSVDPYPRQGEGGYGYTF. In DNA, the CDR3 is TGTGCCAGCAGCGTAGACCCCTACCCGAGACAGGGGGAGGGGGGCTATGGCTACACCTTC.

The rearrangement uses TRBV2 and TRBJ1-2, with D perhaps matching TRBD1 (5 bases). Trimming removed 0 bases at V and 5 bases at J, with 16 bases between. CDR1 is SNHLY and CDR2 is FYNNEI in the germline V gene. This CDR3 comprises 16 residues. CDR3 DNA: TGTGCCAGCAGTGAAGCCAGGGCCGGTTTTAGTTATGGCTACACCTTC. Translating it yields CASSEARAGFSYGYTF.

The chain uses TRBV24-1 and TRBJ1-5; D is possibly TRBD1 (6 bases). The germline CDR1 and CDR2 sequences are KGHDR and SFDVKD. The CDR3 extends over 18 amino acids. V shed 5 bases and J shed 0 bases, with 19 bases lying between them. For the CDR3, the DNA is TGTGCCACCAGTGGCCCGGGGGCCGGGGGGGGTAGCAATCAGCCCCAGCATTTT. This codes for CATSGPGAGGGSNQPQHF.

The rearrangement joins TRBV11-3 to TRBJ2-1; a weak D match, TRBD1 (6 bases). This CDR3 is 16 amino acids long. Per the germline V gene, CDR1 is SGHNT and CDR2 is YENEEA. Trimming cost V 3 bases and J 1 base, with 13 bases left between them. The CDR3 nucleotides are TGTGCCAGCAGCTTCCGCCCCAGGGGTTCCTACAATGAGCAGTTCTTC. Its protein product is CASSFRPRGSYNEQFF.

J is TRBJ1-1 and V is TRBV6-2 or TRBV6-3; 10 nucleotides match TRBD1. Germline V gene lookup returns CDR1 MNHEY and CDR2 SVGEGT. The CDR3 contains 15 residues. V was pared by 0 bases and J by 4 bases, with 2 bases of the junction left unmatched. The CDR3 coding sequence is TGTGCCAGCAGTTACTCGAGGACAGGGGGCACTGAAGCTTTCTTT. Encoded protein: CASSYSRTGGTEAFF.

The rearrangement uses TRBV6-5 and TRBJ1-4; D unresolved. This CDR3 has 15 amino acids. V gave up 6 bases and J gave up 2 bases, with 13 bases separating them. CDR1 is MNHEY and CDR2 is SVGAGI in the germline V gene. As DNA, the CDR3 is TGTGCCAGCAGGAGAGGGTTCATGACTAATGAAAAACTGTTTTTT. It specifies CASRRGFMTNEKLFF.

The gene calls are TRBV7-9 and TRBJ2-5, with 10 bases fitting TRBD1. V shed 5 bases and J 5 bases; nucleotides not matched to a gene: 5. The CDR3 consists of 14 residues. Germline V CDR1 and CDR2: SEHNR, FQNEAQ (reference sequence). The CDR3 nucleotides read TGTGCCAGCAGCCTCTTGGACAGGGGGGAGACCCAGTACTTC. Amino acid sequence: CASSLLDRGETQYF.

The chain uses TRBV5-4 and TRBJ1-6; tentatively, D is TRBD1 (6 bases). This CDR3 is 14 amino acids long. From germline, CDR1 is SGHNT and CDR2 YYREEE (reference sequence). V was trimmed by 4 bases and J by 6 bases, leaving 11 bases between them. The CDR3 protein is CASSPGRGNSPLHF. The CDR3 DNA sequence: TGTGCCAGCAGCCCCGGCAGGGGTAATTCACCCCTCCACTTT.

The V and J genes are TRBV10-3 and TRBJ2-1; TRBD2 agrees at 9 bases. The J segment lost 3 bases and the V segment lost 1 base, leaving 7 bases of the junction unmatched. CDR3 length: 17 residues. Germline CDR1 is ENHRY and CDR2 is SYGVKD. CDR3 region: CAISEYRRGGNYNEQFF. The CDR3 region has the DNA TGTGCCATCAGTGAGTATCGGCGGGGGGGCAACTACAATGAGCAGTTCTTC.

V gene TRBV3-1 (or the pseudogene TRBV3-2) combines with J gene TRBJ2-2, with 14 bases fitting TRBD2. The V and J ends lost 5 bases and 7 bases, in that order; junction bases with no gene match: 9. Germline CDR1 and CDR2: LGHDT and YNNKEL (reference sequence). The length of the CDR3 is 17 residues. The CDR3 DNA follows: TGTGCCAGCAGCACATCCGGGACTAGCGGGGGATACGGGGAGCTGTTTTTT. Its translation: CASSTSGTSGGYGELFF.

The chain joins TRBV10-2 to TRBJ1-5; a weak D match, TRBD1 (5 bases). The length of the CDR3 is 13 residues. The germline gives CDR1 WSHSY, CDR2 SAAADI. V lost 5 bases and J 6 bases, leaving 11 bases between the germline ends. Written as DNA, the CDR3 is TGCGCCAGCAGTTCAGGGTTGGGTCAGCCCCAGCATTTT. Translated, it gives CASSSGLGQPQHF.

The V call is TRBV5-1, the J call TRBJ2-7; TRBD2 agrees at 8 bases. Unmatched junction bases numbered 10, after V lost 4 bases and J lost 4 bases. The CDR3 is made up of 15 amino acids. Germline V lookup: CDR1 SGHRS, CDR2 YFSETQ. This CDR3 reads CASSPQAGAMYEQYF. In DNA, the CDR3 is TGCGCCAGCAGCCCCCAAGCGGGAGCAATGTACGAGCAGTACTTC.

This clone was found a few times. The chain is built from TRBV30 and TRBJ1-6; TRBD1 matches at 9 bases. This CDR3 has 15 amino acids. Trimming took 8 bases from V and 9 from J; bases not matched to a gene: 14. Germline assignment: CDR1 GTSNPN and CDR2 SVGIG (reference sequence). The CDR3 DNA is TGTGCCCTAGGGGACGAAGGACAGGGGACTTCACCCCTCCACTTT. Translating gives CALGDEGQGTSPLHF.

V usage is TRBV7-9 and J usage is TRBJ1-2, with 9 bases that match TRBD1. Looked up from germline, CDR1 is SEHNR and CDR2 is FQNEAQ (reference sequence). With 4 bases clipped from V and 7 bases from J, the junction kept 13 bases outside the gene matches. The CDR3 has 16 residues. The CDR3 coding sequence is TGTGCCAGCAGCTCCGGGACAGGGCCAAAACTGCGTGGCTACACCTTC. Translation: CASSSGTGPKLRGYTF.

The J gene is TRBJ2-7, the V gene TRBV27; TRBD2 matches 8 bases. V lost 3 bases and J lost 4; bases outside the gene matches: 5. The CDR3 extends over 14 amino acids. The germline gives CDR1 MNHEY, CDR2 SMNVEV (reference sequence). CDR3 coding DNA: TGTGCCAGCAGTTTTACTAGCGGAGCATACGAGCAGTACTTC. This encodes CASSFTSGAYEQYF.

Worth noting for this clone: This sample also contains other DNA sequences that code for the same CDR3. This sequence joins TRBV3-1 (or the pseudogene TRBV3-2) and TRBJ1-1; the D gene is possibly TRBD1 (6 bases). This CDR3 spans 14 amino acids. The germline V and J ends were trimmed by 3 bases and 4 bases, with 12 bases remaining between them. The germline CDR1 and CDR2 sequences are LGHDT and YNNKEL (reference sequence). CDR3 residues: CASSQVGGGTEAFF. CDR3 DNA: TGTGCCAGCAGCCAGGTGGGAGGGGGCACTGAAGCTTTCTTT.

V gene TRBV7-9 combines with J gene TRBJ2-2, with a tentative D call TRBD1 (5 bases). CDR3 length equals 16 residues. V lost 5 bases and J lost 6, with 19 bases in between. CDR1 and CDR2 from the germline V gene are SEHNR and FQNEAQ (reference sequence). The CDR3 nucleotides are TGTGCCAGCAGCCTAAGGGGTAGCAAAAATGCCGGGGAGCTGTTTTTT. It encodes CASSLRGSKNAGELFF. The full variable domain, with the rest looked up from reference TRBV7-9 and TRBJ2-2, is DTGVSQNPRHKITKRGQNVTFRCDPISEHNRLYWYRQTLGQGPEFLTYFQNEAQLEKSRLLSDRFSAERPKGSFSTLEIQRTEQGDSAMYLCASSLRGSKNAGELFFGEGSRLTVL.

This chain links TRBV30 with TRBJ1-1, with D unclear. V lost 0 bases, J lost 3 bases, and 8 bases lay in between. There are 13 residues in the CDR3. Germline assignment: CDR1 GTSNPN and CDR2 SVGIG (reference sequence). The CDR3 coding sequence is TGTGCCTGGAGTGTAGGGAGGGACACTGAAGCTTTCTTT. Its protein product is CAWSVGRDTEAFF.